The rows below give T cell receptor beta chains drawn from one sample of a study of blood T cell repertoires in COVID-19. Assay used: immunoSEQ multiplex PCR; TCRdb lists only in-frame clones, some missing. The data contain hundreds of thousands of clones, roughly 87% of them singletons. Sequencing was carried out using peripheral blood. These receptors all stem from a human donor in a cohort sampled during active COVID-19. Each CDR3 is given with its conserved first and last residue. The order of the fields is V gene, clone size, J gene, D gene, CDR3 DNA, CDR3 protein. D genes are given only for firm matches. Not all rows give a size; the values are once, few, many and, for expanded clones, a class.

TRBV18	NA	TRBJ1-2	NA	TGTGCCAGCTCACCACCAGGGGGAACCTATGGCTACACCTTC	CASSPPGGTYGYTF
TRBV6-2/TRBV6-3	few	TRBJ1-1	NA	TGTGCCAGCAGCCCCCGAAGACTTGCAGGGTCCATCACTGAAGCTTTCTTT	CASSPRRLAGSITEAFF
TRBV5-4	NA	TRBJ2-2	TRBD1	TGTGCCAGCAGCGGGGGACAGTTTACCGGGGAGCTGTTTTTT	CASSGGQFTGELFF
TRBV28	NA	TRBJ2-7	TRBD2	TGTGCCACCTACGGCGGGACTAGACCCTACGAGCAGTACTTC	CATYGGTRPYEQYF
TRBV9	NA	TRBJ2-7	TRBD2	TGTGCCAGCAGCGGATCCGGGACTAGCTTCGAGCAGTACTTC	CASSGSGTSFEQYF
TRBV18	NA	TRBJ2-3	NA	TGTGCCAGCTCACCACAGGCAGGGGGGACAGATACGCAGTATTTT	CASSPQAGGTDTQYF
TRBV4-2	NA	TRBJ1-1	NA	TGTGCCAGCAGCCAGATTTCGGCGGGGGGAATCACTGAAGCTTTCTTT	CASSQISAGGITEAFF
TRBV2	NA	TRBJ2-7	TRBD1	TGTGCCAGCAGAGGTGGGACAGGTAACTACGAGCAGTACTTC	CASRGGTGNYEQYF
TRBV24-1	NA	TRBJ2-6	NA	TGTGCCACCAGTGATCCCCACAGATCTGGGGCCAACGTCCTGACTTTC	CATSDPHRSGANVLTF
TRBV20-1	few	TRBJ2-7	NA	TGCAGTGCTTGGACGGGGGGCGGGCAGTACTTC	CSAWTGGGQYF
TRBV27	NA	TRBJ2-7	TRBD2	TGTGCCAGCAGTCCAAGCGGGATCGAGCAGTACTTC	CASSPSGIEQYF
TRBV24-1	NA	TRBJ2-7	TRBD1	TGTGCCACCAGGTCGGACAGGGCCTACGAGCAGTACTTC	CATRSDRAYEQYF
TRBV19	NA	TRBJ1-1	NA	TGTGCCAGTAGAAGTCCAGGGATGGGGACTGAAGCTTTCTTT	CASRSPGMGTEAFF
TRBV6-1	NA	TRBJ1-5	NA	TGTGCCAGCAGTGAATATCTACAGGACAATCAGCCCCAGCATTTT	CASSEYLQDNQPQHF
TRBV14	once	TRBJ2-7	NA	TGTGCCAGCAGCCAAGGTGGGGGGACTTTCTACGAGCAGTACTTC	CASSQGGGTFYEQYF
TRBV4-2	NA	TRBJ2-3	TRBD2	TGTGCCAGCAGCCGGGGACTAGCGGGCGGCCCAAGCACAGATACGCAGTATTTT	CASSRGLAGGPSTDTQYF
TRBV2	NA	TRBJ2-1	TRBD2	TGTGCCAGCAGTCCTACTAGCGGGGTTTACAATGAGCAGTTCTTC	CASSPTSGVYNEQFF
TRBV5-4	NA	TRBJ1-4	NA	TGTGCCAGCAGCCGGGACAAGGCAACTAATGAAAAACTGTTTTTT	CASSRDKATNEKLFF
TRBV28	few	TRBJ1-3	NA	TGTGCCAGCAGTCCAACGGACAATACGGGAAACACCATATATTTT	CASSPTDNTGNTIYF
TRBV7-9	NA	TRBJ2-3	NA	TGTGCCAGCAGGAGGGGGAGGGAAACAGATACGCAGTATTTT	CASRRGRETDTQYF
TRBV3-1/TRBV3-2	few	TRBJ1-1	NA	TGTGCCAGCAGCCAAGGGCCTACGGGTGCTTTCTTT	CASSQGPTGAFF
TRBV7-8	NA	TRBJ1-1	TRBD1	TGTGCCAGCAGCCTAGACAGGGGGCGAGTGGCTTTCTTT	CASSLDRGRVAFF
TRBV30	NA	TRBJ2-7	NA	TGTGCCTGTTCACCAGTTTGGACAGCCTCCTACGAGCAGTACTTC	CACSPVWTASYEQYF
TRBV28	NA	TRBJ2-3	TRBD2	TGTGCCAGCAACCCTAGCGGGAGTAGAACAGATACGCAGTATTTT	CASNPSGSRTDTQYF
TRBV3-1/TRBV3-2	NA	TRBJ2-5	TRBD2	TGTGCCAGCAGTTCTCCCGGGACTAGCGGGGGGCCTTTAGTTAACCAGTACTTC	CASSSPGTSGGPLVNQYF
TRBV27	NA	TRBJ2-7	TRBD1	TGTGCCAGCAGTTTCGACAGGGGAGACGAGCAGTACTTC	CASSFDRGDEQYF
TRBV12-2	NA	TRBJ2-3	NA	TGTGCAAGTCGACAGGCTTTGTGGGGCTCCACAGATACGCAGTATTTT	CASRQALWGSTDTQYF
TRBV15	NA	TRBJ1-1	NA	TGTGCCACCAGCCTCCCAGGGAGGTTAACGGCTTTCTTT	CATSLPGRLTAFF
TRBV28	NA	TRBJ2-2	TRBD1	TGTGCCAGCAAAAGACAGGGGTTGAACACCGGGGAGCTGTTTTTT	CASKRQGLNTGELFF
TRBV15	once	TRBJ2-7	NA	TGTGCCACCAGCAGAGATCGTCCCTACGAGCAGTACTTC	CATSRDRPYEQYF
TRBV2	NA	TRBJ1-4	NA	TGTGCCAGGGCAGGGATGGGTAATGAAAAACTGTTTTTT	CARAGMGNEKLFF
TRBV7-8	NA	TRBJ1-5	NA	TGTGCCAGCAGCTTAGAGCTTTTCAATCAGCCCCAGCATTTT	CASSLELFNQPQHF
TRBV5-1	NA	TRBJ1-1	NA	TGCGCCAGCAGCACAGCAGGGGCCACTGAAGCTTTCTTT	CASSTAGATEAFF
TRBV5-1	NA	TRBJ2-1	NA	TGCGCCAGTAGGAGGCGTGGGGGGAGTTACAATGAGCAGTTCTTC	CASRRRGGSYNEQFF
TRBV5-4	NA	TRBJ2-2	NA	TGTGCCAGCAGCCCATGGACTACCGGGGAGCTGTTTTTT	CASSPWTTGELFF
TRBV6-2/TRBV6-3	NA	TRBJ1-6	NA	TGTGCCAGCAGTTACCTCGGGGGCTCCTATAATTCACCCCTCCACTTT	CASSYLGGSYNSPLHF
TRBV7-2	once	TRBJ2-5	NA	TGTGCCAGCGGATCAAGGATCCGGGGCCAAGAGACCCAGTACTTC	CASGSRIRGQETQYF
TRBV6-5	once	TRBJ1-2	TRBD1	TGTGCCAGCAGTTTAAGACAGGGCCTCTATGGCTACACCTTC	CASSLRQGLYGYTF
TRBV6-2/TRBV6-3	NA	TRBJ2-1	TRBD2	TGTGCCAGCAGCGGGACTAGCGGGAGGGCTGAGCAGTTCTTC	CASSGTSGRAEQFF
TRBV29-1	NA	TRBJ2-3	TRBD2	TGCAGCGTTGAACTAGCGGGACCATTCATACTCACAGATACGCAGTATTTT	CSVELAGPFILTDTQYF
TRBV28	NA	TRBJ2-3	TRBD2	TGTGCCAGCAGGACCGAACTAGCGGGGGGGAATACGCAGTATTTT	CASRTELAGGNTQYF
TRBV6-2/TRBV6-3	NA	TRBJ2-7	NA	TGTGCCAGCAGTTACCACCGCTACGAGGGACATCGGATCGCGGTTGAGCAGTACTTC	CASSYHRYEGHRIAVEQYF
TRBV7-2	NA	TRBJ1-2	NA	TGTGCCAGCAGCTTGACAGGTGATTATGGCTACACCTTC	CASSLTGDYGYTF